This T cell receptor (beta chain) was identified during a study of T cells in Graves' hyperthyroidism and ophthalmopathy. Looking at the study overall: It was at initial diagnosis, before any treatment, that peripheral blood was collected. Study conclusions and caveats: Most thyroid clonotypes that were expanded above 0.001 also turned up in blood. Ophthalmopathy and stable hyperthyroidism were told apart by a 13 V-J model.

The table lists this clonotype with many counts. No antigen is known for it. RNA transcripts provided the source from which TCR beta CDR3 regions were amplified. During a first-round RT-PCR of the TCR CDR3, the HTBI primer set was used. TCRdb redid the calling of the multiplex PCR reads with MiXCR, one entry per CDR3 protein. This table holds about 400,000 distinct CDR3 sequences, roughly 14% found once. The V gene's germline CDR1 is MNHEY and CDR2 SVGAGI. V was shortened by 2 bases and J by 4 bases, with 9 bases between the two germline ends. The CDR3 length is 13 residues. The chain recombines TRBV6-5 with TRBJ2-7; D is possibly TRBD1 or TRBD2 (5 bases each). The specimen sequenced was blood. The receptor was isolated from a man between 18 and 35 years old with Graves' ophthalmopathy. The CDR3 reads CASSYGTEYEQYF. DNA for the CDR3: TGTGCCAGCAGTTACGGGACCGAGTACGAGCAGTACTTC.